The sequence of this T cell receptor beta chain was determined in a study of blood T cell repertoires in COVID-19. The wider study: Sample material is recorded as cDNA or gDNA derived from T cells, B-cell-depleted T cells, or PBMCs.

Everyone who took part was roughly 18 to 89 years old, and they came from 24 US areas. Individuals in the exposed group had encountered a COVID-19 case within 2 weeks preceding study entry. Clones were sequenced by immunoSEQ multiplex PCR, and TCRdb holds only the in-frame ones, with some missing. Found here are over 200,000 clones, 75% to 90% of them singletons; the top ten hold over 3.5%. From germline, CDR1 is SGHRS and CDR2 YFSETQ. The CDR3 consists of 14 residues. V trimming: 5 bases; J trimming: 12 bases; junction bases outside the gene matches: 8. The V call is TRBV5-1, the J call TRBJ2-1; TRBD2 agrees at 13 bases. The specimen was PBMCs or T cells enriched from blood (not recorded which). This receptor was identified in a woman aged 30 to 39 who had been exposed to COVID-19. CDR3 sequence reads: CASSGLAGDESQFF. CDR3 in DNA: TGCGCCAGCAGTGGACTAGCGGGAGATGAATCGCAGTTCTTC.